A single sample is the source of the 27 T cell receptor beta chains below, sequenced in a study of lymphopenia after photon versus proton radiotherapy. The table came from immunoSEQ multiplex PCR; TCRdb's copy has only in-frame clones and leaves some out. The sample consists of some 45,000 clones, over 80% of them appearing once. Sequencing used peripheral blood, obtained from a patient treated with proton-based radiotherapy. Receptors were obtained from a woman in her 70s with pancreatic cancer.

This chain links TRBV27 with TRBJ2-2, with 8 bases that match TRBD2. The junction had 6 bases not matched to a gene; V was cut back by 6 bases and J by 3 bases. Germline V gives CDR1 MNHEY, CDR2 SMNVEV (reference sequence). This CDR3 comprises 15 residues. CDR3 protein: CASSLSGSYTGELFF. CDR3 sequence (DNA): TGTGCCAGCAGCCTGAGCGGGAGCTACACCGGGGAGCTGTTTTTT.

CDR3 sequence (DNA): TGTGCCAGCTCACCACCGGGGGGCGATAATTCACCCCTCCACTTT. Amino acids: CASSPPGGDNSPLHF. V gene TRBV18 combines with J gene TRBJ1-6; a weak D match, TRBD1 (6 bases). CDR3 length equals 15 residues. Germline V gene lookup returns CDR1 KGHSH and CDR2 LQKENI. V was pared by 0 bases and J by 5 bases, with 8 bases between. The entire variable domain, with the rest obtained from reference TRBV18 and TRBJ1-6, is as follows: NAGVMQNPRHLVRRRGQEARLRCSPMKGHSHVYWYRQLPEEGLKFMVYLQKENIIDESGMPKERFSAEFPKEGPSILRIQQVVRGDSAAYFCASSPPGGDNSPLHFGNGTRLTVT.

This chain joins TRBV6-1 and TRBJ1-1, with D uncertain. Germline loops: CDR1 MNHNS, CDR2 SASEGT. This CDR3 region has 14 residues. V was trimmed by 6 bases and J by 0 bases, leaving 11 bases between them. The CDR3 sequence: CASSRRIMNTEAFF. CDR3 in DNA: TGTGCCAGCAGCAGACGGATCATGAACACTGAAGCTTTCTTT.

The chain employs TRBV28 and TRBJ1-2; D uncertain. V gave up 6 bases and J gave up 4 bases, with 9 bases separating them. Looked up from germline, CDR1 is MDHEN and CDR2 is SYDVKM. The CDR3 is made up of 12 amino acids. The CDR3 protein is CASSLDSYGYTF. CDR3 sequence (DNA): TGTGCCAGCAGCCTAGACTCCTATGGCTACACCTTC.

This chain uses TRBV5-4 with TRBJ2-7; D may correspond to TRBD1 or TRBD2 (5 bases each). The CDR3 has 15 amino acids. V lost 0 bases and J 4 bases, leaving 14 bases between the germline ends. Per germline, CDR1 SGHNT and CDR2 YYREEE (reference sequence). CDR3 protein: CASSLGGRQTYEQYF. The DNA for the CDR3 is TGTGCCAGCAGCTTGGGGGGGAGACAGACTTACGAGCAGTACTTC.

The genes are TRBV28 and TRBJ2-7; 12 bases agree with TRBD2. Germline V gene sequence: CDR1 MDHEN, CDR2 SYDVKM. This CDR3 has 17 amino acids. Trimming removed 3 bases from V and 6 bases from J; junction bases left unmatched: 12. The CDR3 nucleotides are TGTGCCAGCAGTTTTTCCCCTAGCGGGAGGGACACTGGCGAGCAGTACTTC. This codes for CASSFSPSGRDTGEQYF.

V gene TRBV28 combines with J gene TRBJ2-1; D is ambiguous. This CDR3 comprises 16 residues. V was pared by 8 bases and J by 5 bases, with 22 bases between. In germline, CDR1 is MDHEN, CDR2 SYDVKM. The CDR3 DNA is TGTGCCAGCCCCCCCGCCGGCCTTGCAATTGACAATGAGCAGTTCTTC. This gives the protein CASPPAGLAIDNEQFF.

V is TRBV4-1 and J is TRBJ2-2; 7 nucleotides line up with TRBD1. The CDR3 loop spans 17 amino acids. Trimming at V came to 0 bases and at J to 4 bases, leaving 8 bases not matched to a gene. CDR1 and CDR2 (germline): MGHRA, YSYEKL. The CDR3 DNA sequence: TGCGCCAGCAGCCAAGAGAAAGACAGGGCGATCACCGGGGAGCTGTTTTTT. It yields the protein CASSQEKDRAITGELFF.

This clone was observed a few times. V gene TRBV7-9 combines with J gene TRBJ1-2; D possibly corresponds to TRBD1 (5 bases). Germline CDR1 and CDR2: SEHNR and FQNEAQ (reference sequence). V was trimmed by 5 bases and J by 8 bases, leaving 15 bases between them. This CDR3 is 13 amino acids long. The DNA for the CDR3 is TGTGCCAGCAGCCGGGGGGTAGAGTCAGGCTACACCTTC. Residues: CASSRGVESGYTF.

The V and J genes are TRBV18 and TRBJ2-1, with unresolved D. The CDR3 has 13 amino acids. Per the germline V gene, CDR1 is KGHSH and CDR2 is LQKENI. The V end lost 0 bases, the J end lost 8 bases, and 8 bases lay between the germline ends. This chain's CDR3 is CASSPPHRDEQFF. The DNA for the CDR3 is TGTGCCAGCTCACCACCCCACAGAGATGAGCAGTTCTTC.

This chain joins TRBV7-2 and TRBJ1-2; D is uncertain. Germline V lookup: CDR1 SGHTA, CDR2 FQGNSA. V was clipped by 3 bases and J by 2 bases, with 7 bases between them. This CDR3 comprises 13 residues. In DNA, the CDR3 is TGTGCCAGCAGCTTTTTTATAAACTATGGCTACACCTTC. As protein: CASSFFINYGYTF.

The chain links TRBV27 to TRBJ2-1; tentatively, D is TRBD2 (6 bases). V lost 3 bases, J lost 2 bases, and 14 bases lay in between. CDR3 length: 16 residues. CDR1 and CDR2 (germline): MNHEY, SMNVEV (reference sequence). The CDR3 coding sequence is TGTGCCAGCAGTTTCCGACCGCCGGGGGCCTACAATGAGCAGTTCTTC. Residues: CASSFRPPGAYNEQFF.

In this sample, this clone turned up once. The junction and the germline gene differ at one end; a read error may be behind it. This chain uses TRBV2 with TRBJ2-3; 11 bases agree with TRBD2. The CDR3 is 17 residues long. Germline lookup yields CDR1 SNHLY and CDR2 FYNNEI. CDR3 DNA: TGTGTCAGCAGTGCCCCGACTAGCGGGACGAGCACAGATACGCAGTATTTT. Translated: CVSSAPTSGTSTDTQYF. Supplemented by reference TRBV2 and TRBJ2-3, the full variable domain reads EPEVTQTPSHQVTQMGQEVILRCVPISNHLYFYWYRQILGQKVEFLVSFYNNEISEKSEIFDDQFSVERPDGSNFTLKIRSTKLEDSAMYFCVSSAPTSGTSTDTQYFGPGTRLTVL.

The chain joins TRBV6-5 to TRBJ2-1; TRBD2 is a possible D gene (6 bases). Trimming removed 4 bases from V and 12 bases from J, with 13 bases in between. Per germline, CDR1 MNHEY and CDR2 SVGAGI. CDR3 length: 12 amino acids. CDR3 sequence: CASSFHSGGQFF. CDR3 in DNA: TGTGCCAGCAGTTTCCATAGCGGTGGGCAGTTCTTC.

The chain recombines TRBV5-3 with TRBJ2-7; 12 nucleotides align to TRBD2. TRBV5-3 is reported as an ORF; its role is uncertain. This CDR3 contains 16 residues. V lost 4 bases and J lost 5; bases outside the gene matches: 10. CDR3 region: CARSPVPSGRAHEQYF. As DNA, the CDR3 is TGTGCCAGAAGCCCCGTACCTAGCGGGAGGGCCCACGAGCAGTACTTC.

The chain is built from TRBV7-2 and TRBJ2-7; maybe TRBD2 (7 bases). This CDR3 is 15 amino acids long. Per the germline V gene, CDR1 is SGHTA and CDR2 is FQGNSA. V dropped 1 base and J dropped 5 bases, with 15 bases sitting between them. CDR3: CASSLVGGRGNEQYF. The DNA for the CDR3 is TGTGCCAGCAGCTTAGTCGGGGGGCGCGGTAACGAGCAGTACTTC.

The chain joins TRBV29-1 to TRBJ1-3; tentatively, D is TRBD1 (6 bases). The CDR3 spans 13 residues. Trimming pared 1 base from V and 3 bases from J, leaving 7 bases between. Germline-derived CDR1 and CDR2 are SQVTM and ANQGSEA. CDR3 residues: CSVEAGVGNTIYF. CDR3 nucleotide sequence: TGCAGCGTTGAAGCAGGGGTTGGAAACACCATATATTTT.

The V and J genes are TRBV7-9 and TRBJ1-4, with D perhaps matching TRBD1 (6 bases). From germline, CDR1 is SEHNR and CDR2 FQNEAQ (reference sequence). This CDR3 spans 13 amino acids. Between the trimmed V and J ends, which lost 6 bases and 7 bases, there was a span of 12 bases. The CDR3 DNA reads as TGTGCCAGCAGATCGACAGGTTTTGAAAAACTGTTTTTT. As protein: CASRSTGFEKLFF.

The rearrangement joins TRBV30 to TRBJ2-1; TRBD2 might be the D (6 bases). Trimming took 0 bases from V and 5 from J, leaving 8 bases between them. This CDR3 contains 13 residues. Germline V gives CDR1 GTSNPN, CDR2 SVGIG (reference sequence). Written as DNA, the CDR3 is TGTGCCTGGAGTGTAACTAGCCACAATGAGCAGTTCTTC. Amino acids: CAWSVTSHNEQFF.

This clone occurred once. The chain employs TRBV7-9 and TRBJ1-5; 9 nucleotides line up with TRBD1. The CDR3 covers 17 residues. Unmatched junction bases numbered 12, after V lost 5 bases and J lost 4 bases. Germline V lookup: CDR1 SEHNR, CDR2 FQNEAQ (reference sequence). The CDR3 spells CASSRTGTGFRNQPQHF. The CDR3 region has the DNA TGTGCCAGCAGCCGGACCGGGACAGGGTTTCGTAATCAGCCCCAGCATTTT.

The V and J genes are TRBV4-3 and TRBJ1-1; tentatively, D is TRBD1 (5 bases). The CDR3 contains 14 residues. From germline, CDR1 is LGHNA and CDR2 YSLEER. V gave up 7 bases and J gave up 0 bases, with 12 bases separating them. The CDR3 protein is CASTKGQLNTEAFF. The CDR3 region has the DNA TGCGCCAGCACGAAGGGGCAGCTGAACACTGAAGCTTTCTTT.

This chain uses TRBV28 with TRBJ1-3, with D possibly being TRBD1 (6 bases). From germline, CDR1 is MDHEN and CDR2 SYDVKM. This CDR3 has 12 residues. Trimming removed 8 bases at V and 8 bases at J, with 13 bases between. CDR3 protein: CASGYGTYTIYF. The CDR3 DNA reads TGTGCCAGCGGGTACGGGACATACACCATATATTTT.

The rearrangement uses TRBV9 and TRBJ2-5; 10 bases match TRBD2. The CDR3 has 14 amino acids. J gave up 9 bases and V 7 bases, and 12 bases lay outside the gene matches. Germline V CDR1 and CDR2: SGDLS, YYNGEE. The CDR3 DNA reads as TGTGCCAGCTCAGGGATAGCGGGAGGATCGGCCCAGTACTTC. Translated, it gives CASSGIAGGSAQYF.

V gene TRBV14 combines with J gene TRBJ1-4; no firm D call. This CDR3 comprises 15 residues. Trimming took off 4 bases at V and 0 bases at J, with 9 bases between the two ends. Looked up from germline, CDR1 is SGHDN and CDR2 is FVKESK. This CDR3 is CASSLTRPTNEKLFF. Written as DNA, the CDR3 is TGTGCCAGCAGCCTTACCAGGCCAACTAATGAAAAACTGTTTTTT.

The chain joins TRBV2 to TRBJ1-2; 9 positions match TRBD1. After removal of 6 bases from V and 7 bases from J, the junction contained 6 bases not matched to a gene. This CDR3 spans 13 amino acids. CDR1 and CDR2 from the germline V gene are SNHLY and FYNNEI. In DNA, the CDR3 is TGTGCCAGCAGAAACAGGGGGCTAGGTGGCTACACCTTC. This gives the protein CASRNRGLGGYTF.

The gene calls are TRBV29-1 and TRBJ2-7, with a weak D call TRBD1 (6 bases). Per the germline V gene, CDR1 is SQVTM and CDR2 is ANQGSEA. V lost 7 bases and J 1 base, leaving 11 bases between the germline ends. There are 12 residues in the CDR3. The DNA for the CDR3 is TGCAGCGGTACGACAGGATCCTACGAGCAGTACTTC. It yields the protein CSGTTGSYEQYF.

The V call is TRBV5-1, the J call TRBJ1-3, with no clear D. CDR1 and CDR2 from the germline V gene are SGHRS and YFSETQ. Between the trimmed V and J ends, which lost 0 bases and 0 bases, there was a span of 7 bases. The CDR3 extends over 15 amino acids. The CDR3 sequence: CASSLVGISGNTIYF. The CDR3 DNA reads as TGCGCCAGCAGCTTGGTCGGAATCTCTGGAAACACCATATATTTT.